This T cell receptor (beta chain) was captured in a study of shared clonotypes between healthy human individuals. General study points: Donors were few, which limited the genetic and exposure-history diversity represented.

V dropped 2 bases and J dropped 0; count of bases not matched to a gene: 1. The germline CDR1 and CDR2 sequences are SGHKS and YYEKEE (reference sequence). This CDR3 spans 14 amino acids. The assay was run at deep level. Here immunoSEQ multiplex PCR was the method, and the copy in TCRdb shows in-frame clones only, minus some. The profile shows some 510,000 clones, around 74% of them singletons. This clone was picked up a small number of times. Its antigen is undetermined. This clonotype originated in a woman in her thirties or forties in good health. Some clones in this sample may be carry-over from other donors' samples. The sample comprised PBMCs. The chain links TRBV5-5 to TRBJ1-2; 7 bases are shared with TRBD1. CDR3 amino acids: CASSFQGANYGYTF. DNA of the CDR3: TGTGCCAGCAGCTTCCAGGGGGCTAACTATGGCTACACCTTC.